These 27 T cell receptor beta chains share one sample of origin, sequenced in a study of blood T cell repertoires in COVID-19. Sequencing used immunoSEQ multiplex PCR; TCRdb keeps in-frame clones, though not all of them. This sample has 400,000 to 450,000 clones; roughly 90% occur once, and the top ten carry more than 0.7%. Sequenced: peripheral blood. The receptors stem from a man between 18 and 29 years old with COVID-19, enrolled during active disease.

The chain is built from TRBV30 and TRBJ1-6; tentatively, D is TRBD1 (6 bases). Germline assignment: CDR1 GTSNPN and CDR2 SVGIG (reference sequence). The CDR3 runs to 14 residues. V lost 7 bases, J lost 5 bases, and 15 bases lay in between. The CDR3 sequence: CAFKRGLDNSPLHF. DNA of the CDR3: TGTGCCTTCAAAAGGGGGTTAGATAATTCACCCCTCCACTTT.

The rearrangement uses TRBV27 and TRBJ2-7, with 11 bases fitting TRBD1. The CDR3 has 13 residues. Germline loops: CDR1 MNHEY, CDR2 SMNVEV (reference sequence). Unmatched junction bases numbered 5, after V lost 7 bases and J lost 6 bases. The CDR3 reads CASTGQGAGEQYF. The CDR3 DNA is TGTGCCAGCACCGGACAGGGGGCGGGCGAGCAGTACTTC.

About this clone: Additional DNA sequences in this sample encode the identical CDR3. This chain connects TRBV5-1 to TRBJ1-2; the D is unclear. Germline loops: CDR1 SGHRS, CDR2 YFSETQ. V was clipped by 2 bases and J by 2 bases, with 7 bases between them. CDR3 size: 13 residues. The CDR3 DNA reads TGCGCCAGCAGCTTCGGCGGCAACTATGGCTACACCTTC. Amino acid sequence: CASSFGGNYGYTF.

V and J are TRBV14 and TRBJ2-2; D gene unclear. Germline CDR1 and CDR2: SGHDN and FVKESK. There are 13 residues in the CDR3. The V and J ends lost 4 bases and 4 bases respectively, with 7 bases between them. This CDR3 is CASSRLSTGELFF. CDR3 in DNA: TGTGCCAGCAGCCGCTTGAGCACCGGGGAGCTGTTTTTT. The entire variable domain, with the rest obtained from reference TRBV14 and TRBJ2-2, is as follows: EAGVTQFPSHSVIEKGQTVTLRCDPISGHDNLYWYRRVMGKEIKFLLHFVKESKQDESGMPNNRFLAERTGGTYSTLKVQPAELEDSGVYFCASSRLSTGELFFGEGSRLTVL.

A single count supports this clone. The J gene is TRBJ2-1, the V gene TRBV5-1, with D maybe TRBD2 (6 bases). The V and J ends lost 1 base and 6 bases respectively, with 14 bases between them. CDR1 SGHRS and CDR2 YFSETQ come from the germline V gene. CDR3 length: 15 amino acids. In nucleotides, the CDR3 is TGCGCCAGCAGCTTGTACGGGGGAGAGAGCAATGAGCAGTTCTTC. This gives the protein CASSLYGGESNEQFF. The full variable domain, rest sourced from reference TRBV5-1 and TRBJ2-1, is KAGVTQTPRYLIKTRGQQVTLSCSPISGHRSVSWYQQTPGQGLQFLFEYFSETQRNKGNFPGRFSGRQFSNSRSEMNVSTLELGDSALYLCASSLYGGESNEQFFGPGTRLTVL.

This chain links TRBV12-3 or TRBV12-4 with TRBJ1-5, with D hard to call. The CDR3 runs 13 residues. V was shortened by 3 bases and J by 5 bases, with 8 bases between the two germline ends. CDR3 sequence (DNA): TGTGCCAGCAGTTTTAGCGGGGATCAGCCCCAGCATTTT. Encoded protein: CASSFSGDQPQHF.

This clone was counted once. The gene calls are TRBV7-9 and TRBJ1-1, with 8 nucleotides matching TRBD1. The V gene end was trimmed by 5 bases and the J gene end by 4 bases; junction bases not matched to a gene: 6. Germline CDR1 SEHNR, CDR2 FQNEAQ (reference sequence). This CDR3 has 14 amino acids. This chain's CDR3 is CASSAAGGSTEAFF. The CDR3 nucleotides read TGTGCCAGCAGCGCGGCAGGGGGCTCCACTGAAGCTTTCTTT.

J is TRBJ1-6 and V is TRBV10-3; 9 bases agree with TRBD1. The trim removed 3 bases at V and 6 bases at J, leaving 3 bases unmatched. The CDR3 extends over 15 amino acids. Germline CDR1 ENHRY, CDR2 SYGVKD. In nucleotides, the CDR3 is TGTGCCATCAGTGAAGGACAGGGGTCTAATTCACCCCTCCACTTT. Protein sequence: CAISEGQGSNSPLHF.

In the case of this clone: Other DNA sequences in the same sample also yield this CDR3. The J gene is TRBJ1-5, the V gene TRBV19; weak D call: TRBD1 (5 bases). The germline gives CDR1 LNHDA, CDR2 SQIVND (reference sequence). This CDR3 has 13 residues. Between the trimmed V and J ends, which lost 4 bases and 3 bases, there was a span of 7 bases. CDR3 protein: CASSTTVNQPQHF. The CDR3 DNA follows: TGTGCCAGTAGTACGACAGTCAATCAGCCCCAGCATTTT.

The CDR3 is CASSFPTTGNNYEQYF. CDR3 coding DNA: TGTGCCAGCAGTTTCCCCACTACAGGCAACAACTACGAGCAGTACTTC. V is TRBV28 and J is TRBJ2-7; D possibly corresponds to TRBD1 (5 bases). CDR3 size: 16 residues. Trimming cost V 3 bases and J 3 bases, with 18 bases left between them. The germline gives CDR1 MDHEN, CDR2 SYDVKM.

The chain carries TRBV27 and TRBJ2-1, with 10 bases aligning to TRBD2. CDR1 and CDR2 from the germline V gene are MNHEY and SMNVEV (reference sequence). J gave up 8 bases and V 5 bases, and 21 bases lay outside the gene matches. The CDR3 spans 19 residues. CDR3 nucleotide sequence: TGTGCCAGCAGTCTACCCGGGACTAGCGCGATTCGCCACGTGGATGAGCAGTTCTTC. It specifies CASSLPGTSAIRHVDEQFF.

This chain links TRBV15 with TRBJ2-5; weak D call: TRBD2 (6 bases). Germline V gene data show CDR1 as LNHNV and CDR2 as YYDKDF (reference sequence). The V end was cut by 0 bases, the J end by 5 bases, with 13 bases between. The CDR3 contains 15 residues. In DNA form, the CDR3 reads TGTGCCACCAGCAGAGATGGGGGGTATGGGGAGACCCAGTACTTC. This gives the protein CATSRDGGYGETQYF.

V usage is TRBV24-1 and J usage is TRBJ2-5; 12 positions match TRBD1. The CDR3 loop spans 17 amino acids. Per the germline V gene, CDR1 is KGHDR and CDR2 is SFDVKD. V lost 4 bases, J lost 4 bases, and 9 bases stayed unmatched. CDR3 loop: CATSDSGTGGERETQYF. The CDR3 DNA sequence: TGTGCCACCAGTGACTCCGGGACAGGGGGCGAAAGAGAGACCCAGTACTTC.

A single count supports this clone. This chain connects TRBV25-1 to TRBJ2-2, with a possible D match to TRBD1 (5 bases). Trimming stripped 4 bases from V and 2 bases from J, with 8 bases between. This CDR3 contains 14 residues. Germline CDR1 and CDR2: MGHDK and SYGVNS. The CDR3, as DNA: TGTGCCAGCAGTGCCAGGGATAACACCGGGGAGCTGTTTTTT. This encodes CASSARDNTGELFF.

The chain uses TRBV7-9 and TRBJ2-4; tentatively, D is TRBD2 (5 bases). Germline-derived CDR1 and CDR2 are SEHNR and FQNEAQ (reference sequence). The CDR3 is made up of 16 amino acids. The V end was cut by 3 bases, the J end by 7 bases, with 19 bases between. CDR3 sequence reads: CASSLSRGVVENIQYF. The DNA for the CDR3 is TGTGCCAGCAGCTTGTCTCGGGGTGTCGTTGAGAACATTCAGTACTTC.

CDR3 in amino acids: CASSQWTGGTNEQFF. CDR3 sequence (DNA): TGTGCCAGCAGCCAATGGACAGGGGGCACGAATGAGCAGTTCTTC. J is TRBJ2-1 and V is TRBV4-2, with 11 positions matching TRBD1. V shed 2 bases and J 7 bases; nucleotides not matched to a gene: 4. The germline V gene has CDR1 LGHNA and CDR2 YNFKEQ. The CDR3 is made up of 15 amino acids.

The V and J genes are TRBV4-1 and TRBJ1-3; 8 bases align to TRBD1. Trimming at V came to 3 bases and at J to 3 bases, leaving 4 bases not matched to a gene. CDR3 size: 15 residues. Germline V gene data show CDR1 as MGHRA and CDR2 as YSYEKL. As DNA, the CDR3 is TGCGCCAGCAGCCACGTCACAGGGGGTGGAAACACCATATATTTT. This gives the protein CASSHVTGGGNTIYF.

The genes are TRBV5-5 and TRBJ2-3, with TRBD2 matching over 9 bases. Germline V lookup: CDR1 SGHKS, CDR2 YYEKEE (reference sequence). The length of the CDR3 is 16 residues. Trimming removed 0 bases from V and 0 bases from J; junction bases left unmatched: 2. The CDR3 reads CASSLGLAVSTDTQYF. The CDR3 nucleotides are TGTGCCAGCAGCTTGGGACTAGCGGTTAGCACAGATACGCAGTATTTT.

This clone was detected once. V and J are TRBV5-1 and TRBJ2-5; tentative D call: TRBD1 (6 bases). Trimming shortened V by 4 bases and J by 1 base, and 11 bases separated the two germline ends. Germline V gene data show CDR1 as SGHRS and CDR2 as YFSETQ. This CDR3 is built from 14 residues. CDR3 sequence: CASSHGQSQETQYF. CDR3 DNA sequence: TGCGCCAGCAGCCACGGACAGTCCCAAGAGACCCAGTACTTC.

This rearrangement joins TRBV24-1 to TRBJ2-5, with 11 bases identical to TRBD1. Trimming took 8 bases from V and 5 from J; bases not matched to a gene: 9. CDR1 is KGHDR, CDR2 SFDVKD, per germline. The CDR3 loop spans 15 amino acids. The CDR3 here is CATMPRTGGGETQYF. For the CDR3, the DNA is TGTGCCACCATGCCACGGACAGGGGGCGGGGAGACCCAGTACTTC.

The chain joins TRBV7-9 to TRBJ2-7; the D is unclear. Germline CDR1 SEHNR, CDR2 FQNEAQ (reference sequence). The CDR3 loop spans 11 amino acids. V gave up 5 bases and J gave up 5 bases, with 7 bases separating them. CDR3 protein: CASSPQNEQYF. The CDR3 region has the DNA TGTGCCAGCAGCCCCCAGAACGAGCAGTACTTC.

The chain uses TRBV4-1 and TRBJ2-5; 10 bases line up with TRBD2. The V segment lost 0 bases and the J segment 0 bases; nucleotides outside the gene matches: 1. Germline V gives CDR1 MGHRA, CDR2 YSYEKL. The CDR3 covers 16 residues. Here the CDR3 reads CASSQEGTSDQETQYF. DNA for the CDR3: TGCGCCAGCAGCCAAGAAGGGACTAGCGACCAAGAGACCCAGTACTTC.

This chain joins TRBV10-1 and TRBJ2-7, with TRBD2 matching over 8 bases. Looked up from germline, CDR1 is WNHNN and CDR2 is SYGVQD (reference sequence). Losses at the gene ends were 4 bases for V and 2 bases for J; bases not matched to a gene: 7. The CDR3 runs to 15 residues. Here the CDR3 DNA reads TGCGCCAGCAGTGCCCGGGGGGGGCCGACCTACGAGCAGTACTTC. Protein sequence: CASSARGGPTYEQYF.

The V and J genes are TRBV27 and TRBJ2-6; D uncertain. The germline gives CDR1 MNHEY, CDR2 SMNVEV (reference sequence). The V end was cut by 5 bases, the J end by 2 bases, with 16 bases between. This CDR3 spans 17 amino acids. CDR3 residues: CASSLTRVDPGANVLTF. CDR3 in DNA: TGTGCCAGCAGTCTCACGCGTGTCGATCCTGGGGCCAACGTCCTGACTTTC.

The V gene is TRBV27, the J gene TRBJ2-7, with 9 positions matching TRBD2. V was pared by 4 bases and J by 3 bases, with 7 bases of the junction left unmatched. The CDR3 contains 15 residues. Germline CDR1 and CDR2: MNHEY and SMNVEV (reference sequence). The CDR3 DNA follows: TGTGCCAGCAGTTCACGACTAGCGGAGAACTACGAGCAGTACTTC. Encoded protein: CASSSRLAENYEQYF.

The CDR3 loop is CASSSDYQPQHF. CDR3 nucleotide sequence: TGTGCCAGCAGCTCAGATTATCAGCCCCAGCATTTT. The chain is built from TRBV7-9 and TRBJ1-5; D unresolved. V was trimmed by 4 bases and J by 5 bases, leaving 6 bases between them. Germline CDR1 SEHNR, CDR2 FQNEAQ (reference sequence). This CDR3 spans 12 amino acids.

V gene TRBV5-6 combines with J gene TRBJ2-2; 11 bases align to TRBD2. Germline loops: CDR1 SGHDT, CDR2 YYEEEE. This CDR3 comprises 16 residues. V lost 4 bases, J lost 3 bases, and 5 bases stayed unmatched. CDR3 sequence (DNA): TGTGCCAGCAGCCCGCCGGGACTAGCGGACACCGGGGAGCTGTTTTTT. It specifies CASSPPGLADTGELFF.